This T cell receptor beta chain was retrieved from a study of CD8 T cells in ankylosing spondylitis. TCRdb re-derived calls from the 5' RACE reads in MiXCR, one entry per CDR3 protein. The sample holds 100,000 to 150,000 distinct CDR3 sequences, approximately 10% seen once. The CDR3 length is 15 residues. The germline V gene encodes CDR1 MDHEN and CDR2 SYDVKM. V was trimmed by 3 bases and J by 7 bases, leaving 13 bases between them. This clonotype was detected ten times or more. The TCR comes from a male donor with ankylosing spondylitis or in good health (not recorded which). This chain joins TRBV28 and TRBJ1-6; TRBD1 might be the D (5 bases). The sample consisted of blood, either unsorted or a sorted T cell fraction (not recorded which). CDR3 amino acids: CASSLGGFRNSPLHF. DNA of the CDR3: TGTGCCAGCAGTTTGGGGGGGTTCCGAAATTCACCCCTCCACTTT.